Shown below are 9 T cell receptor beta chains from a single sample sequenced in a study of regulatory T cells in long-lasting Graves disease. The sample's time point: newly diagnosed GD, antithyroid drugs for less than 3 months. The TCR library was made from RNA that had been extracted from PBMCs in TRIzol. Arm-PCR of CDR3 regions and iRepertoire HTBI primers were the basis on which TCR beta libraries were built. Each CDR3 protein gets one entry after TCRdb re-called the multiplex PCR reads with MiXCR. Of about 240,000 distinct CDR3 sequences in the sample, 20% to 25% were seen once. The input for sequencing was peripheral blood mononuclear cells (PBMCs), taken at new diagnosis, from a patient treated with antithyroid drugs. All receptors come from a female donor with Graves disease.

This clonotype was observed once. A far larger clone is a single base away, which makes a read error likely. The chain employs TRBV7-9 and TRBJ1-2; D is possibly TRBD1 (5 bases). The length of the CDR3 is 14 residues. V lost 5 bases and J 6 bases, leaving 16 bases between the germline ends. Germline values: CDR1 SEHNR, CDR2 FQNEAQ (reference sequence). CDR3 DNA sequence: TGTGCCAGCAGCAAAACGGGGACCTCGGATGGCTACACCTTC. Translated: CASSKTGTSDGYTF. The full variable domain, completed using reference TRBV7-9 and TRBJ1-2, is DTGVSQNPRHKITKRGQNVTFRCDPISEHNRLYWYRQTLGQGPEFLTYFQNEAQLEKSRLLSDRFSAERPKGSFSTLEIQRTEQGDSAMYLCASSKTGTSDGYTFGSGTRLTVV.

The genes are TRBV29-1 and TRBJ2-3; TRBD1 might be the D (5 bases). The last part of the DNA fits TRBJ2-1 better; the J call may be wrong. This CDR3 is 13 amino acids long. Germline V lookup: CDR1 SQVTM, CDR2 ANQGSEA. CDR3 sequence: CSPEGREGDEQFF. In DNA form, the CDR3 reads TGCAGTCCGGAAGGCAGGGAAGGAGATGAGCAGTTCTTC.

This clonotype was seen ten or more times. The chain recombines TRBV3-1 with TRBJ1-1, with D possibly being TRBD1 (5 bases). This CDR3 region has 15 residues. The ends were cut back, 4 bases at V and 1 base at J, with 13 bases in the middle. Germline values: CDR1 LGHDT, CDR2 YNNKEL (reference sequence). CDR3 sequence: CASSPRRTQNTEAFF. The CDR3 region has the DNA TGTGCCAGCAGCCCCCGTAGGACACAGAACACTGAAGCTTTCTTT. The entire variable domain, with the rest obtained from reference TRBV3-1 and TRBJ1-1, is as follows: DTAVSQTPKYLVTQMGNDKSIKCEQNLGHDTMYWYKQDSKKFLKIMFSYNNKELIINETVPNRFSPKSPDKAHLNLHINSLELGDSAVYFCASSPRRTQNTEAFFGQGTRLTVV.

The chain is built from TRBV13 and TRBJ2-7; 10 nucleotides agree with TRBD1. V gave up 4 bases and J gave up 6 bases; unmatched junction bases: 30. Germline loops: CDR1 PRHDT, CDR2 FYEKMQ (reference sequence). The CDR3 contains 22 residues. For the CDR3, the DNA is TGTGCCAGCAGCTCCTATAGCCCAGTTATAGTCGGGGCAGGGGACAGGGGAGCCGAGCAGTACTTC. It encodes CASSSYSPVIVGAGDRGAEQYF.

This clonotype was observed a few times. The chain is built from TRBV19 and TRBJ1-4; TRBD1 might be the D (6 bases). The CDR3 is 20 residues long. Germline loops: CDR1 LNHDA, CDR2 SQIVND (reference sequence). V lost 3 bases, J lost 1 base, and 24 bases lay in between. The CDR3 protein is CASSMWTGRGRFGTNEKLFF. CDR3 coding DNA: TGTGCCAGTAGTATGTGGACCGGCAGGGGTAGGTTCGGAACTAATGAAAAACTGTTTTTT.

As for this clonotype: One base away lies a much larger clone, so this may be a sequencing read error. As the CDR3 is not closed by the conserved phenylalanine or tryptophan, this likely results from a read error. The J gene is TRBJ2-1, the V gene TRBV4-2; D is possibly TRBD2 (6 bases). The CDR3 consists of 15 residues. Per germline, CDR1 LGHNA and CDR2 YNFKEQ. V lost 6 bases and J 4 bases, leaving 16 bases between the germline ends. For the CDR3, the DNA is TGTGCCAGCAGTCTTTATAGCGGTGATTACAATGAGCAGTTCTAC. Translation: CASSLYSGDYNEQFY.

This clonotype has a handful of counts. The genes are TRBV5-1 and TRBJ2-1; 14 bases are a match to TRBD2. There are 18 residues in the CDR3. Trimming removed 4 bases from V and 5 bases from J; junction bases left unmatched: 11. Germline CDR1 and CDR2: SGHRS and YFSETQ. For the CDR3, the DNA is TGCGCCAGCAGCGATCCGGGACTAGCGGGAGCGGGCAACAATGAGCAGTTCTTC. Translating gives CASSDPGLAGAGNNEQFF.

This clonotype was seen only a few times. The chain has TRBV11-2 and TRBJ2-7; unclear D gene. The V gene's germline CDR1 is SGHAT and CDR2 FQNNGV. The V gene lost 1 base and the J gene lost 3 bases, with 16 bases spanning the gap. The CDR3 length is 16 residues. CDR3 DNA sequence: TGTGCCAGCAGCTTAGTCGGCTACGGTTTGAGCTACGAGCAGTACTTC. This sequence encodes CASSLVGYGLSYEQYF.

This chain connects TRBV19 to TRBJ2-4; tentatively, D is TRBD1 (7 bases). In germline, CDR1 is LNHDA, CDR2 SQIVND (reference sequence). The CDR3 extends over 20 amino acids. Trimming took off 5 bases at V and 0 bases at J, with 26 bases between the two ends. The CDR3 spells CASSHFPQGMKAGAKNIQYF. In DNA form, the CDR3 reads TGTGCCAGTAGTCACTTTCCACAGGGGATGAAAGCGGGAGCCAAAAACATTCAGTACTTC.